This TCR beta chain is from a study of cytomegalovirus exposure and HLA in healthy donors. Germline CDR1 reads SQVTM; CDR2 reads ANQGSEA. V lost 2 bases and J lost 6, with 10 bases in between. This CDR3 is 13 amino acids long. This clone was recorded many times. Its target is unknown. The PCR used 60 Vbeta and 13 Jbeta primers. Repertoires were generated with immunoSEQ multiplex PCR, while TCRdb's copy carries only in-frame clones and drops some. The profile shows 100,000 to 150,000 clones, 74% of them singletons. Study outcomes and limitations: Researchers reported that three CMV-associated chains were confirmed in vitro as CMV antigen-specific.

This rearrangement joins TRBV29-1 to TRBJ1-4, with D possibly TRBD1 on 6 matching bases. The sample taken for sequencing was PBMCs. The TCR sequence derives from a woman between 50 and 59 years old in good health and CMV-seropositive. The CDR3 is CSVERGADEKLFF. In DNA form, the CDR3 reads TGCAGCGTTGAACGGGGGGCGGATGAAAAACTGTTTTTT.